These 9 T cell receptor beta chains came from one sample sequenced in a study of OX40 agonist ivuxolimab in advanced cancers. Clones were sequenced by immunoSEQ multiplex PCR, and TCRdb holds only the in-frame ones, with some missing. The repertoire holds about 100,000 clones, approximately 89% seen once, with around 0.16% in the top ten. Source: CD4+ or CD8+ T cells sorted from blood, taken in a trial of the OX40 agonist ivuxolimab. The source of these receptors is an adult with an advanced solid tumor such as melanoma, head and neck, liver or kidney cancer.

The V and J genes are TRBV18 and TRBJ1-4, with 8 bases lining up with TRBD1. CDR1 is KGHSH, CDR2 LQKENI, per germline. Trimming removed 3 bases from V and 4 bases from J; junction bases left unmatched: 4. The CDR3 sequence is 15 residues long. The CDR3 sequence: CASSPGQDRNEKLFF. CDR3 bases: TGTGCCAGCTCACCGGGACAGGACCGTAATGAAAAACTGTTTTTT.

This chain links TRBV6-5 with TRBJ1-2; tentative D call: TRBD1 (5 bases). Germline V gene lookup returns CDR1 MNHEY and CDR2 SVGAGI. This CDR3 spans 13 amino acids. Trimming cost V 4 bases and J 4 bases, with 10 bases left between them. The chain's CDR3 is CASSFGQGYGYTF. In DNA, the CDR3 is TGTGCCAGCAGTTTCGGACAAGGCTATGGCTACACCTTC.

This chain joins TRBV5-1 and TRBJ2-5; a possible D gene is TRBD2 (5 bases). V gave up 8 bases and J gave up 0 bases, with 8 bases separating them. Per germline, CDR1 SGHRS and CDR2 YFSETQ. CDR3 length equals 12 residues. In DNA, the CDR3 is TGCGCCAGACTTAGCGACCAAGAGACCCAGTACTTC. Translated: CARLSDQETQYF. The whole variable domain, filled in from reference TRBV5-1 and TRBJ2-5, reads KAGVTQTPRYLIKTRGQQVTLSCSPISGHRSVSWYQQTPGQGLQFLFEYFSETQRNKGNFPGRFSGRQFSNSRSEMNVSTLELGDSALYLCARLSDQETQYFGPGTRLLVL.

The CDR3 coding sequence is TGTGCCAGCAGTTACGGGGGAAACAATGAGCAGTTCTTC. It is translated as CASSYGGNNEQFF. V usage is TRBV6-5 and J usage is TRBJ2-1; D is possibly TRBD1 or TRBD2 (5 bases each). Deletions cut 2 bases from V and 5 bases from J, with 7 bases between. CDR1 is MNHEY and CDR2 is SVGAGI in the germline V gene. This CDR3 has 13 amino acids.

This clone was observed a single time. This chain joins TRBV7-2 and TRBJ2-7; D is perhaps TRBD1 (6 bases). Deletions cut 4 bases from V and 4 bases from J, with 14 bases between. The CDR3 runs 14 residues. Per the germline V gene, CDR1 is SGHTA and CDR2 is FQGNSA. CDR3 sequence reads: CASSSRGGIYEQYF. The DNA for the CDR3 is TGTGCCAGCAGCTCAAGAGGGGGTATTTACGAGCAGTACTTC.

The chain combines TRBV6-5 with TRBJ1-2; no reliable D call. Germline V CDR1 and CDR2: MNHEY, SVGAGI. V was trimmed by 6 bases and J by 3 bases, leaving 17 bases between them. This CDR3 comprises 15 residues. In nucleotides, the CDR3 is TGTGCCAGCAGATCCCCCCGGGCGCGCGACTATGGCTACACCTTC. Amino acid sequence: CASRSPRARDYGYTF.

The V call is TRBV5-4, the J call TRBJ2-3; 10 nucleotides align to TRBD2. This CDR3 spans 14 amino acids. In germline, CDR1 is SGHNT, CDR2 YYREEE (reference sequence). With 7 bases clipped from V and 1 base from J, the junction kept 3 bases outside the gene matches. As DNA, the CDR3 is TGTGCCAGCCGTCTAGCGGGGGGCACAGATACGCAGTATTTT. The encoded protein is CASRLAGGTDTQYF.

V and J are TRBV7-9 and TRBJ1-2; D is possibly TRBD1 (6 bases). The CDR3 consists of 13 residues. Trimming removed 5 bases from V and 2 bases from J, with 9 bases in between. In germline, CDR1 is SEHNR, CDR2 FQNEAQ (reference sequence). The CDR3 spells CASSPGQNYGYTF. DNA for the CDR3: TGTGCCAGCAGCCCAGGACAGAACTATGGCTACACCTTC.

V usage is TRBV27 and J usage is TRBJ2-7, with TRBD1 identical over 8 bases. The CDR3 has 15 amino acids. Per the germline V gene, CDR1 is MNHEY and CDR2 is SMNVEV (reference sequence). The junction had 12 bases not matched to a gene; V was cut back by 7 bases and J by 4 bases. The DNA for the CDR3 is TGTGCCAGCAAGTACCCCCGACAGGGGAGGTACGAGCAGTACTTC. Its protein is CASKYPRQGRYEQYF.